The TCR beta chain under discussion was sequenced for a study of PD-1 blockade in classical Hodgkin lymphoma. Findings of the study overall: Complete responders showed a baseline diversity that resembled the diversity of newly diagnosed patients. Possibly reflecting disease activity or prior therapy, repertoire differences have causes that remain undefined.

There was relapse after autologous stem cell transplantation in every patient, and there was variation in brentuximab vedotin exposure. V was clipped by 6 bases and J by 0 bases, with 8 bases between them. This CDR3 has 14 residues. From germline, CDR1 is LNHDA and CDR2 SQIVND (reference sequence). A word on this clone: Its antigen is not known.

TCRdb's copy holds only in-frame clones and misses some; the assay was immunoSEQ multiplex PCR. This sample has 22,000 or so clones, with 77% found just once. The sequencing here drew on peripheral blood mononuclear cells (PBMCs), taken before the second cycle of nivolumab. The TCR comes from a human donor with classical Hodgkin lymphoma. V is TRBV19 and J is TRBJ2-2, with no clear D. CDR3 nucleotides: TGTGCCAGTAGCGAGGACGCGAACACCGGGGAGCTGTTTTTT. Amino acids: CASSEDANTGELFF.